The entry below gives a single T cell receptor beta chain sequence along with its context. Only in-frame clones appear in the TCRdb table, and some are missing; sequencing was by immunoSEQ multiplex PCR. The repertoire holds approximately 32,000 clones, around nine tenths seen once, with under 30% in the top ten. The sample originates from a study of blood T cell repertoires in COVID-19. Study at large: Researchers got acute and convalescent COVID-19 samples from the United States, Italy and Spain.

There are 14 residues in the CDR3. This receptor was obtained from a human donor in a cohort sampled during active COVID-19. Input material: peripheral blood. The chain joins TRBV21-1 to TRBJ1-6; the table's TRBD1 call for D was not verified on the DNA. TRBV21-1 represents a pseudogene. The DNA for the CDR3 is TGTGCCAGCAGCAAAACAGGGGTAGGCTCACCCCTCCACTTT. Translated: CASSKTGVGSPLHF.